This T cell receptor (beta chain) was identified in a study of blood T cell repertoires in COVID-19. About the research overall: The origin of the acute and convalescent COVID-19 samples was the United States, Italy and Spain.

Libraries were prepared by immunoSEQ multiplex PCR; TCRdb keeps only in-frame clonotypes and omits some of them. The sample carries more than 200,000 clones, roughly 80% recorded once. With V trimmed by 2 bases and J by 1 base, 4 bases remained unmatched. CDR1 is SGHAT, CDR2 FQDESV, per germline (reference sequence). The CDR3 loop spans 15 amino acids. The chain joins TRBV11-1 to TRBJ2-5; 7 bases map to TRBD1. Sequencing was done on a sample of peripheral blood. This clonotype was sampled from a woman of 80 years or more with acute or convalescent COVID-19. The CDR3 DNA reads TGTGCCAGCAGCTTACCGGGACAGCTCCAAGAGACCCAGTACTTC. Translation gives CASSLPGQLQETQYF.